The 30 T cell receptor beta chains below were found in one sample sequenced in a study of T-cell reconstitution after alpha-beta-depleted transplantation in children. A library of TCRbeta sequences, prepared with unique molecular identifiers, was generated. Each CDR3 protein gets one entry after TCRdb re-called the PCR reads with MiXCR. This table has 100,000 to 150,000 distinct CDR3 sequences, more than 20% appearing once. Here the sequenced sample was PBMCs, mostly from graft donor cells, taken 180 days after TCRalphabeta/CD19-depleted stem cell transplant. These receptors were obtained from a male patient between 2 and 10 years old who had a stem cell transplant for chronic granulomatous disease, so the T cells may come from the graft donor.

The table lists this clonotype with a count of one. It may be a read error: a sequence one base away is much more abundant. V usage is TRBV20-1 and J usage is TRBJ2-3; 12 bases are shared with TRBD2. Losses at the gene ends were 3 bases for V and 6 bases for J; bases not matched to a gene: 10. CDR1 and CDR2 from the germline V gene are DFQATT and SNEGSKA (reference sequence). CDR3 size: 16 residues. CDR3 bases: TGCAGTGCTAGGAGGGCTAGCGGGAGGGCCGGGGATACGCAGTATTTT. Residues: CSARRASGRAGDTQYF.

This clonotype was recorded a few times. The chain uses TRBV20-1 and TRBJ2-1; 7 bases agree with TRBD2. V dropped 5 bases and J dropped 0; count of bases not matched to a gene: 7. The CDR3 consists of 15 residues. CDR1 and CDR2 (germline): DFQATT, SNEGSKA (reference sequence). The CDR3 nucleotides are TGCAGTGCTGGAAGAGCGGGGAGCTCCTACAATGAGCAGTTCTTC. Residues: CSAGRAGSSYNEQFF.

The table lists this clonotype with many counts. The V gene is TRBV6-1, the J gene TRBJ2-3, with 10 bases matching TRBD2. The J segment lost 2 bases and the V segment lost 5 bases, leaving 7 bases of the junction unmatched. The CDR3 loop spans 16 amino acids. CDR1 and CDR2 (germline): MNHNS, SASEGT. The chain's CDR3 is CASSPVLAGDTDTQYF. CDR3 coding DNA: TGTGCCAGCAGTCCGGTGCTAGCGGGGGACACAGATACGCAGTATTTT.

The CDR3 loop is CASSQARGYGYTF. As DNA, the CDR3 is TGCGCCAGCAGCCAAGCTCGGGGTTATGGCTACACCTTC. The chain uses TRBV4-3 and TRBJ1-2; no reliable D call. CDR3 length: 13 amino acids. The V and J ends lost 1 base and 5 bases respectively, with 8 bases between them. Germline CDR1 and CDR2: LGHNA and YSLEER.

This clonotype has a count of ten or more. The rearrangement links TRBV5-1 to TRBJ2-3, with D perhaps assigned TRBD1 or TRBD2 (8 bases each). There are 15 residues in the CDR3. The germline V gene has CDR1 SGHRS and CDR2 YFSETQ. V dropped 7 bases and J dropped 6 bases, with 21 bases sitting between them. CDR3 coding DNA: TGCGCCAGCGCCGACAGGGGCGGCGGGAGGGATACGCAGTATTTT. It encodes CASADRGGGRDTQYF.

CDR3 nucleotides: TGTGCCAGCAGTTTCACTAGCGGCAATGAGCAGTTCTTC. Amino acids: CASSFTSGNEQFF. The genes are TRBV27 and TRBJ2-1; 8 positions agree with TRBD2. This CDR3 has 13 residues. V lost 3 bases and J lost 6; bases outside the gene matches: 1. The germline V gene encodes CDR1 MNHEY and CDR2 SMNVEV (reference sequence).

This clonotype appeared a few times. The chain is built from TRBV10-2 and TRBJ2-5, with unresolved D. Looked up from germline, CDR1 is WSHSY and CDR2 is SAAADI. This CDR3 is built from 14 residues. Trimming pared 5 bases from V and 4 bases from J, leaving 14 bases between. The DNA for the CDR3 is TGCGCCAGCAGTATACACGGCCTAAGAGAGACCCAGTACTTC. Amino acid sequence: CASSIHGLRETQYF.

The table lists this clonotype with a few counts. V gene TRBV12-3 or TRBV12-4 combines with J gene TRBJ2-1, with TRBD2 matching 7 bases. Trimming removed 2 bases from V and 10 bases from J; junction bases left unmatched: 8. The CDR3 runs 14 residues. CDR3 DNA sequence: TGTGCCAGCAGTTTAATTCCGGGAGGTCCCGAGCAGTTCTTC. As protein: CASSLIPGGPEQFF.

The chain links TRBV20-1 to TRBJ1-1, with 7 bases matching TRBD1. This CDR3 region has 13 residues. CDR1 and CDR2 (germline): DFQATT, SNEGSKA (reference sequence). With 6 bases clipped from V and 6 bases from J, the junction kept 10 bases outside the gene matches. The CDR3: CSAPFTGAAEAFF. In DNA, the CDR3 is TGCAGTGCGCCATTCACAGGGGCGGCTGAAGCTTTCTTT.

The sample holds a few counts of this clonotype. This chain joins TRBV12-3 or TRBV12-4 and TRBJ1-6; a possible D gene is TRBD1 (6 bases). The CDR3 is 14 amino acids. The germline V and J ends were trimmed by 2 bases and 10 bases, with 12 bases remaining between them. The CDR3 DNA sequence: TGTGCCAGCAGTTTATGGGGGGCAGAATCACCCCTCCACTTT. Its translation: CASSLWGAESPLHF.

The rearrangement joins TRBV19 to TRBJ2-1; a weak D match, TRBD1 (6 bases). Germline-derived CDR1 and CDR2 are LNHDA and SQIVND (reference sequence). There are 13 residues in the CDR3. Between the trimmed V and J ends, which lost 4 bases and 10 bases, there was a span of 14 bases. Written as DNA, the CDR3 is TGTGCCAGTAGTACGCTAGGGGGTTACGAGCAGTTCTTC. It codes for CASSTLGGYEQFF.

This clonotype was seen a handful of times. V usage is TRBV29-1 and J usage is TRBJ2-2; tentatively, D is TRBD1 (5 bases). Germline-derived CDR1 and CDR2 are SQVTM and ANQGSEA. V was pared by 7 bases and J by 0 bases, with 12 bases between. This CDR3 spans 14 amino acids. The CDR3 nucleotides read TGCAGCGCTACAGACAGACCGAACACCGGGGAGCTGTTTTTT. Translated: CSATDRPNTGELFF.

The chain combines TRBV7-6 with TRBJ2-1; TRBD1 aligns across 7 bases. Germline-derived CDR1 and CDR2 are SGHVS and FNYEAQ. V was pared by 5 bases and J by 5 bases, with 9 bases of the junction left unmatched. This CDR3 contains 15 residues. CDR3 sequence (DNA): TGTGCCAGCAGCGTCCGGGACAGAAGAAACAATGAGCAGTTCTTC. Protein product: CASSVRDRRNNEQFF.

With respect to this clonotype: One end of the junction is discordant with germline, which a read error may explain. The chain joins TRBV7-9 to TRBJ1-2; D gene unclear. Germline loops: CDR1 SEHNR, CDR2 FQNEAQ (reference sequence). The CDR3 length is 13 residues. The CDR3 is CAGSLLRTYGYTF. The CDR3, as DNA: TGTGCCGGCAGCTTACTGAGGACCTATGGCTACACCTTC.

Only a few counts were recorded for this clonotype. The rearrangement uses TRBV6-1 and TRBJ2-5; 7 bases agree with TRBD2. CDR1 and CDR2 from the germline V gene are MNHNS and SASEGT. The CDR3 runs 14 residues. V lost 7 bases to trimming and J lost 1 base; unmatched junction nucleotides: 6. The CDR3 DNA is TGTGCCAGCAAAGGGCTAGCGGTCCAAGAGACCCAGTACTTC. It specifies CASKGLAVQETQYF.

This clonotype was counted only a few times. The chain uses TRBV12-3 or TRBV12-4 and TRBJ2-1; TRBD2 matches 9 bases. The CDR3 length is 16 residues. V gave up 2 bases and J gave up 2 bases; unmatched junction bases: 4. CDR3 residues: CASSLRGGGAYNEQFF. CDR3 nucleotides: TGTGCCAGCAGTTTAAGGGGCGGGGGGGCCTACAATGAGCAGTTCTTC.

This clonotype was observed at least ten times. The chain uses TRBV5-6 and TRBJ1-4; tentative D call: TRBD1 (6 bases). Germline loops: CDR1 SGHDT, CDR2 YYEEEE. CDR3 size: 15 residues. Trimming took 4 bases from V and 8 from J, leaving 18 bases between them. The DNA for the CDR3 is TGTGCCAGCAGCATCTTGGACAGACGTGGCGAAAAACTGTTTTTT. Protein: CASSILDRRGEKLFF.

Many counts were recorded for this clonotype. The J gene is TRBJ2-4, the V gene TRBV4-2; 10 nucleotides match TRBD2. CDR1 and CDR2 (germline): LGHNA, YNFKEQ. V lost 0 bases, J lost 8 bases, and 7 bases stayed unmatched. The CDR3 contains 16 residues. CDR3 in amino acids: CASSQESHLAGDIQYF. For the CDR3, the DNA is TGTGCCAGCAGCCAAGAATCCCATCTAGCGGGGGACATTCAGTACTTC.

The CDR3 bases are TGTGCCAGCAGTTTCGGACTTCGCCGGTGGGAAAACACAGATACGCAGTATTTT. Translated: CASSFGLRRWENTDTQYF. The rearrangement uses TRBV12-3 or TRBV12-4 and TRBJ2-3; D possibly corresponds to TRBD2 (5 bases). V shed 3 bases and J shed 2 bases, with 21 bases lying between them. This CDR3 is built from 18 residues.

About this clonotype: At one boundary the junction diverges from the germline segment, which might be a read error. The chain links TRBV5-1 to TRBJ2-7, with D uncertain. Germline V gene lookup returns CDR1 SGHRS and CDR2 YFSETQ. This CDR3 region has 13 residues. CDR3 protein: CASRFAETYQQYF. In DNA, the CDR3 is TGCGCCAGCAGGTTCGCGGAGACCTACCAGCAGTACTTC.

This clonotype was counted ten times or more. This chain joins TRBV4-2 and TRBJ2-1, with TRBD1 matching over 10 bases. Trimming took 3 bases from V and 8 from J; bases not matched to a gene: 7. The germline gives CDR1 LGHNA, CDR2 YNFKEQ. CDR3 length: 15 amino acids. The CDR3 region is CASSQVGQGGYEQFF. CDR3 sequence (DNA): TGTGCCAGCAGCCAGGTCGGACAGGGGGGCTATGAGCAGTTCTTC.

Many counts were recorded for this clonotype. The chain joins TRBV20-1 to TRBJ2-7; the D call may be TRBD1 or TRBD2 (5 bases each). This CDR3 comprises 15 residues. Trimming shortened V by 2 bases and J by 4 bases, and 18 bases separated the two germline ends. Germline CDR1 DFQATT, CDR2 SNEGSKA (reference sequence). The CDR3 nucleotides are TGCAGTGCTAGAAACAGTGGGACCGATTTTTACGAGCAGTACTTC. Protein sequence: CSARNSGTDFYEQYF.

This clonotype has ten or more counts. The rearrangement links TRBV12-3 or TRBV12-4 to TRBJ1-5; D gene uncertain. The CDR3 length is 15 residues. Deletions cut 4 bases from V and 4 bases from J, with 14 bases between. The DNA of the CDR3 is TGTGCCAGCAGTTATATACCTTCCGATAATCAGCCCCAGCATTTT. Translation: CASSYIPSDNQPQHF.

This clonotype was recorded many times. The chain recombines TRBV29-1 with TRBJ2-7, with D perhaps matching TRBD1 (5 bases). Germline V gives CDR1 SQVTM, CDR2 ANQGSEA. This CDR3 contains 12 residues. V was clipped by 6 bases and J by 2 bases, with 11 bases between them. The CDR3 DNA is TGCAGCGTAGTCGACAGCACCTACGAGCAGTACTTC. Its protein is CSVVDSTYEQYF.

In DNA, the CDR3 is TGTGCCAGTAGTATCGCAGGGGGTCGTCAGCCCCAGCATTTT. Encoded protein: CASSIAGGRQPQHF. This chain joins TRBV19 and TRBJ1-5; 7 nucleotides agree with TRBD1. CDR3 length: 14 residues. Losses at the gene ends were 3 bases for V and 6 bases for J; bases not matched to a gene: 5. Germline V CDR1 and CDR2: LNHDA, SQIVND (reference sequence).

This chain links TRBV28 with TRBJ2-4; 7 bases line up with TRBD2. Trimming at V came to 9 bases and at J to 6 bases, leaving 17 bases not matched to a gene. CDR1 and CDR2 (germline): MDHEN, SYDVKM. This CDR3 contains 16 residues. CDR3 sequence reads: CASTPWGGSFANIQYF. CDR3 nucleotides: TGTGCCAGTACTCCTTGGGGCGGGAGTTTTGCAAACATTCAGTACTTC.

This clonotype was recorded at least ten times. The chain carries TRBV21-1 and TRBJ2-5; the table gives TRBD1 as D, unverified against the DNA. TRBV21-1 is shown as a pseudogene. This CDR3 contains 15 residues. CDR3 amino acids: CASSKVMGGQETQYF. In nucleotides, the CDR3 is TGTGCCAGCAGCAAAGTTATGGGGGGCCAAGAGACCCAGTACTTC.

The table lists this clonotype with many counts. The chain employs TRBV15 and TRBJ2-6; TRBD1 matches at 7 bases. The CDR3 totals 16 residues. V lost 3 bases to trimming and J lost 0 bases; unmatched junction nucleotides: 2. Germline-derived CDR1 and CDR2 are LNHNV and YYDKDF (reference sequence). DNA of the CDR3: TGTGCCACCAGCAGTACAGGGGCCTCTGGGGCCAACGTCCTGACTTTC. It is translated as CATSSTGASGANVLTF.

V and J are TRBV7-2 and TRBJ2-7, with D hard to call. The V and J ends lost 1 base and 10 bases respectively, with 11 bases between them. This CDR3 is built from 12 residues. Per germline, CDR1 SGHTA and CDR2 FQGNSA. The CDR3 loop reads CASSLDLRFQYF. The CDR3, as DNA: TGTGCCAGCAGCTTAGACTTGCGGTTTCAGTACTTC. Variable domain in full (rest from reference TRBV7-2 and TRBJ2-7): GAGVSQSPSNKVTEKGKDVELRCDPISGHTALYWYRQSLGQGLEFLIYFQGNSAPDKSGLPSDRFSAERTGGSVSTLTIQRTQQEDSAVYLCASSLDLRFQYFGPGTRLTVT.

This clonotype was found many times. The gene calls are TRBV14 and TRBJ2-7, with D possibly being TRBD2 (5 bases). Trimming left V 4 bases short and J 2 bases short, with 15 bases between. The CDR3 is 15 amino acids. The V gene's germline CDR1 is SGHDN and CDR2 FVKESK. The CDR3 spells CASSPDGGHTYEQYF. The CDR3 coding sequence is TGTGCCAGCAGCCCGGACGGAGGCCACACCTACGAGCAGTACTTC.